This TCR beta chain was recorded in a study of blood T cell repertoires in COVID-19. Study-wide background: COVID-19 samples collected from the United States, Italy and Spain covered acute and convalescent phases. T cells, B-cell-depleted T cells, or PBMCs supplied cDNA or gDNA.

Authors' data handling: Amplification with reference gene primers provided the estimates of nucleated cell counts. Profiling relied on immunoSEQ multiplex PCR, and the TCRdb table lists in-frame clones only, not all of them. The DNA gave D and trimming, while V, J and clone size come from that table. The sample has under 150,000 clones, around 89% seen once; the top ten hold 4.6%. The CDR3 is made up of 13 amino acids. Germline CDR1 SEHNR, CDR2 FQNEAQ (reference sequence). Trimming left V 7 bases short and J 5 bases short, with 14 bases between. Input material: peripheral blood. The TCR originated in a woman aged 45-65 years with acute or convalescent COVID-19. The J gene is TRBJ1-2, the V gene TRBV7-9; D is unclear. CDR3 DNA sequence: TGTGCCAGCACCACTTCGTACTTTTATGGCTACACCTTC. Translation: CASTTSYFYGYTF.